This TCR beta chain was sequenced during a study of naive and memory T cell subsets. Study results and limitations: RNA-based TCR counts may shift with T cell activation and differentiation. Clonotypes are single alpha or beta chains, not paired receptors. From naive to CM, EM and EMRA, diversity decreased and Gini increased.

CDR1 and CDR2 from the germline V gene are DFQATT and SNEGSKA (reference sequence). V gave up 1 base and J gave up 6 bases, with 19 bases separating them. The CDR3 is 16 residues long. Two oligonucleotides, mixed equimolar, formed the beta constant-region primer covering TRBC1 and TRBC2. Each CDR3 protein gets one entry after TCRdb re-called the UMI-ligation and nested PCR reads with MiXCR. The data show under 35,000 distinct CDR3 sequences, around 10% seen once. On this clonotype: Its target is not known.

The sequence was obtained from a human donor in good health. The specimen was effector memory CD4+ T cells from blood. Noted subset: effector memory, CD45RA- CD27-. V usage is TRBV20-1 and J usage is TRBJ2-1; D possibly corresponds to TRBD2 (7 bases). CDR3 coding DNA: TGCAGTGCTAGAGGGCGGAGGGGGGGGGCCTTCAATGAGCAGTTCTTC. It codes for CSARGRRGGAFNEQFF.